This is a list of T cell receptor beta chains from one sample in a study of blood T cell repertoires in COVID-19. Clones were read by immunoSEQ multiplex PCR, and TCRdb kept only the in-frame ones, dropping some. The sample contains tens of thousands of clones, roughly 90% of which appear only once. The sequenced material came from peripheral blood. The receptors were gathered from a woman older than 75 with COVID-19, enrolled during active disease. The CDR3 runs from the conserved cysteine through the conserved F or W. Fields, in order: J gene, clone size, V gene, D gene, CDR3 protein, CDR3 DNA. The D gene is left open where the match is weak. The listing skips clone size in some rows; elsewhere it reads once, few, many or a size class.

J gene: TRBJ2-3; clone size: NA; V gene: TRBV19; D gene: TRBD1; CDR3 protein: CASSPGQGRADTQYF; CDR3 DNA: TGTGCCAGTAGTCCGGGACAGGGGCGGGCAGATACGCAGTATTTT
J gene: TRBJ1-2; clone size: NA; V gene: TRBV5-1; D gene: TRBD1; CDR3 protein: CASSPGQVGYGYTF; CDR3 DNA: TGCGCCAGCAGCCCTGGACAGGTCGGATATGGCTACACCTTC
J gene: TRBJ2-1; clone size: NA; V gene: TRBV2; D gene: TRBD2; CDR3 protein: CASNSGSSYNEQFF; CDR3 DNA: TGTGCCAGCAACAGCGGGAGCTCCTACAATGAGCAGTTCTTC
J gene: TRBJ2-3; clone size: NA; V gene: TRBV3-1/TRBV3-2; D gene: TRBD2; CDR3 protein: CASSSAGGSDTQYF; CDR3 DNA: TGTGCCAGCAGCTCAGCGGGGGGATCAGATACGCAGTATTTT
J gene: TRBJ1-2; clone size: few; V gene: TRBV6-1; D gene: TRBD1; CDR3 protein: CASSDGVPGQGYGYTF; CDR3 DNA: TGTGCCAGCAGTGACGGGGTACCGGGACAGGGATACGGCTACACCTTC
J gene: TRBJ2-7; clone size: NA; V gene: TRBV7-2; D gene: NA; CDR3 protein: CASSLGQQYEQYF; CDR3 DNA: TGTGCCAGCAGCTTAGGACAGCAATACGAGCAGTACTTC
J gene: TRBJ1-5; clone size: once; V gene: TRBV12-2; D gene: NA; CDR3 protein: CASRLIGGQGGNQPQHF; CDR3 DNA: TGTGCAAGTCGCCTCATAGGAGGACAGGGAGGCAATCAGCCCCAGCATTTT
J gene: TRBJ1-2; clone size: NA; V gene: TRBV18; D gene: TRBD1; CDR3 protein: CASSPNEDRGAYGYTF; CDR3 DNA: TGTGCCAGCTCACCAAACGAGGACAGGGGAGCCTATGGCTACACCTTC
J gene: TRBJ1-1; clone size: NA; V gene: TRBV2; D gene: TRBD1; CDR3 protein: CAGGQGAVRGTEAFF; CDR3 DNA: TGTGCCGGGGGACAGGGGGCGGTTCGGGGCACTGAAGCTTTCTTT
J gene: TRBJ2-3; clone size: NA; V gene: TRBV11-2; D gene: NA; CDR3 protein: CASSMGAKGRDTQYF; CDR3 DNA: TGTGCCAGCAGCATGGGGGCCAAGGGTCGGGATACGCAGTATTTT
J gene: TRBJ2-3; clone size: NA; V gene: TRBV11-3; D gene: TRBD2; CDR3 protein: CASSPGGLAGGDTQYF; CDR3 DNA: TGTGCCAGCAGCCCAGGGGGACTAGCGGGGGGCGATACGCAGTATTTT
J gene: TRBJ2-3; clone size: NA; V gene: TRBV7-9; D gene: TRBD2; CDR3 protein: CASQQRAGGSTDTQYF; CDR3 DNA: TGTGCCAGCCAGCAGAGAGCGGGGGGAAGCACAGATACGCAGTATTTT
J gene: TRBJ1-2; clone size: NA; V gene: TRBV7-8; D gene: NA; CDR3 protein: CASSLPGIGYTF; CDR3 DNA: TGTGCCAGCAGCTTGCCCGGGATCGGCTACACCTTC
J gene: TRBJ2-5; clone size: NA; V gene: TRBV3-1/TRBV3-2; D gene: NA; CDR3 protein: CASSLASFSETQYF; CDR3 DNA: TGTGCCAGCAGCCTAGCCTCTTTCTCTGAGACCCAGTACTTC
J gene: TRBJ2-3; clone size: NA; V gene: TRBV3-1/TRBV3-2; D gene: TRBD1; CDR3 protein: CASSTGQGASGTDTQYF; CDR3 DNA: TGTGCCAGCAGCACGGGACAGGGGGCTTCTGGCACAGATACGCAGTATTTT
J gene: TRBJ2-4; clone size: NA; V gene: TRBV18; D gene: TRBD2; CDR3 protein: CASSPLTSGGARNIQYF; CDR3 DNA: TGTGCCAGCTCACCTCTGACTAGCGGGGGGGCCAGGAACATTCAGTACTTC
J gene: TRBJ1-2; clone size: NA; V gene: TRBV29-1; D gene: NA; CDR3 protein: CSGSTGIGYTF; CDR3 DNA: TGCAGCGGCTCCACAGGGATTGGCTACACCTTC
J gene: TRBJ1-2; clone size: NA; V gene: TRBV10-3; D gene: TRBD1; CDR3 protein: CAISADRGRGYTF; CDR3 DNA: TGTGCCATCAGTGCTGACAGGGGACGTGGCTACACCTTC
J gene: TRBJ2-5; clone size: NA; V gene: TRBV5-6; D gene: TRBD1; CDR3 protein: CASSNRDRFQETQYF; CDR3 DNA: TGTGCCAGCAGCAACCGGGACAGGTTCCAAGAGACCCAGTACTTC
J gene: TRBJ1-2; clone size: NA; V gene: TRBV11-2; D gene: TRBD1; CDR3 protein: CASNSGGYVYGYTF; CDR3 DNA: TGTGCCAGCAACTCAGGGGGCTACGTCTATGGCTACACCTTC
J gene: TRBJ1-2; clone size: NA; V gene: TRBV29-1; D gene: TRBD1; CDR3 protein: CSAWTGVGGYTF; CDR3 DNA: TGCAGCGCTTGGACAGGGGTCGGAGGCTACACCTTC
J gene: TRBJ2-7; clone size: NA; V gene: TRBV7-2; D gene: NA; CDR3 protein: CASSLTTSHGVYEQYF; CDR3 DNA: TGTGCCAGCAGCTTAACCACTAGCCATGGCGTCTACGAGCAGTACTTC
J gene: TRBJ2-7; clone size: NA; V gene: TRBV5-1; D gene: NA; CDR3 protein: CASSLAGGEYEQYF; CDR3 DNA: TGCGCCAGCAGCTTGGCGGGGGGCGAATACGAGCAGTACTTC
J gene: TRBJ2-3; clone size: NA; V gene: TRBV30; D gene: NA; CDR3 protein: CALGSYTQYF; CDR3 DNA: TGTGCCTTGGGGTCCTACACGCAGTATTTT
J gene: TRBJ2-7; clone size: NA; V gene: TRBV30; D gene: TRBD2; CDR3 protein: CAWSKGTTYEQYF; CDR3 DNA: TGTGCCTGGAGTAAGGGGACTACCTACGAGCAGTACTTC
J gene: TRBJ2-7; clone size: NA; V gene: TRBV5-6; D gene: TRBD1; CDR3 protein: CASSRQGRTYEQYF; CDR3 DNA: TGTGCCAGCAGCCGACAGGGGCGTACCTACGAGCAGTACTTC
J gene: TRBJ1-2; clone size: NA; V gene: TRBV3-1/TRBV3-2; D gene: NA; CDR3 protein: CASSTQQGLVGYTF; CDR3 DNA: TGTGCCAGCAGTACTCAACAGGGTTTAGTGGGCTACACCTTC
J gene: TRBJ2-5; clone size: NA; V gene: TRBV10-2; D gene: NA; CDR3 protein: CASSESGRQAREETQYF; CDR3 DNA: TGCGCCAGCAGTGAGTCTGGGAGACAGGCGCGGGAAGAGACCCAGTACTTC
J gene: TRBJ1-2; clone size: NA; V gene: TRBV19; D gene: TRBD1; CDR3 protein: CASRQGPPGDYGYTF; CDR3 DNA: TGTGCCAGCAGACAGGGGCCACCGGGGGACTATGGCTACACCTTC
J gene: TRBJ1-2; clone size: NA; V gene: TRBV10-2; D gene: TRBD1; CDR3 protein: CASSEPDRGAVYGYTF; CDR3 DNA: TGCGCCAGCAGTGAGCCTGACAGGGGGGCCGTTTATGGCTACACCTTC
J gene: TRBJ2-1; clone size: NA; V gene: TRBV5-1; D gene: TRBD2; CDR3 protein: CASSWLAGGNNEQFF; CDR3 DNA: TGCGCCAGCAGCTGGCTGGCGGGGGGGAACAATGAGCAGTTCTTC
J gene: TRBJ1-1; clone size: NA; V gene: TRBV7-2; D gene: NA; CDR3 protein: CASSPSQGYTEAFF; CDR3 DNA: TGTGCCAGCAGCCCCTCCCAGGGATACACTGAAGCTTTCTTT
J gene: TRBJ1-2; clone size: NA; V gene: TRBV28; D gene: TRBD1; CDR3 protein: CASSGGDSNLSTF; CDR3 DNA: TGTGCCAGCAGTGGCGGGGACAGCAACTTAAGCACCTTC
J gene: TRBJ1-6; clone size: NA; V gene: TRBV27; D gene: NA; CDR3 protein: CASRWAGDSPLHF; CDR3 DNA: TGTGCCAGCAGATGGGCCGGGGATTCACCCCTCCACTTT
J gene: TRBJ1-4; clone size: few; V gene: TRBV9; D gene: TRBD1; CDR3 protein: CASSDTTGTNEKLFF; CDR3 DNA: TGTGCCAGCAGCGACACGACAGGGACTAATGAAAAACTGTTTTTT